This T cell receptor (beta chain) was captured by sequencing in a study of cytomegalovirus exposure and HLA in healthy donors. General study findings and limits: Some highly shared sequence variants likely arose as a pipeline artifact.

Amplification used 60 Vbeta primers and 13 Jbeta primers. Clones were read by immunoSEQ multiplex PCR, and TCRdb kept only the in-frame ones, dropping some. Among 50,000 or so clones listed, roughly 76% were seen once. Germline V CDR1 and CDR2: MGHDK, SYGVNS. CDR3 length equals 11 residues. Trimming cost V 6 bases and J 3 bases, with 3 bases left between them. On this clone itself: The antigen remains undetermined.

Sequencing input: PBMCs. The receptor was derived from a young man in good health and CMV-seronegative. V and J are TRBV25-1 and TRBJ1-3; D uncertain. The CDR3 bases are TGTGCCAGCAGCTTTGGAAACACCATATATTTT. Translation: CASSFGNTIYF.